The clone carrying this T cell receptor beta chain was observed once. The data were taken from a study of blood T cell repertoires in COVID-19. Whole-study context: Acute and convalescent COVID-19 samples came from the United States, Italy and Spain. In each case, the material was cDNA or gDNA derived from T cells, B-cell-depleted T cells, or PBMCs.

Per the study methods: The assay estimated nucleated cells by amplifying reference gene primers. Some clones are missing from TCRdb's copy, which holds only in-frame ones; the method was immunoSEQ multiplex PCR. The V and J calls and clone size are taken from that table; D and trimming were inferred from the DNA. The sample holds some 270,000 clones; approximately 86% are singletons and the top ten take approximately 10%. Germline CDR1 and CDR2: SQVTM and ANQGSEA. The CDR3 totals 13 residues. V lost 4 bases and J 4 bases, leaving 10 bases between the germline ends. The sequence was obtained from a man aged 40-49 years with active or convalescent COVID-19. Sequencing was performed on peripheral blood. The chain carries TRBV29-1 and TRBJ1-4, with D perhaps TRBD1 (6 bases). The CDR3 nucleotides read TGCAGCGTTGGACAGGTCCTTAATGAAAAACTGTTTTTT. As protein: CSVGQVLNEKLFF.